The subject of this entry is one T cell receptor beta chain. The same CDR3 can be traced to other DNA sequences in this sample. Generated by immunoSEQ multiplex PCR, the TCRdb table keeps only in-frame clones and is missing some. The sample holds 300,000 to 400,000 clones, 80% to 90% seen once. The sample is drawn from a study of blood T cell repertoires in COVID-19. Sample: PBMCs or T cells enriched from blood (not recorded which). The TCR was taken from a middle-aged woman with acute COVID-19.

CDR3 nucleotide sequence: TGTGCCAGCAGCTTAAGCGTCTCCTACAATGAGCAGTTCTTC. As protein: CASSLSVSYNEQFF. The chain combines TRBV7-9 with TRBJ2-1; unclear D gene. Germline assignment: CDR1 SEHNR and CDR2 FQNEAQ (reference sequence). Trimming took off 2 bases at V and 0 bases at J, with 5 bases between the two ends. This CDR3 spans 14 amino acids. Together with reference TRBV7-9 and TRBJ2-1, the CDR3 gives the full variable domain: DTGVSQNPRHKITKRGQNVTFRCDPISEHNRLYWYRQTLGQGPEFLTYFQNEAQLEKSRLLSDRFSAERPKGSFSTLEIQRTEQGDSAMYLCASSLSVSYNEQFFGPGTRLTVL.